Reported below is one TCR beta chain. Libraries were prepared by immunoSEQ multiplex PCR; TCRdb keeps only in-frame clonotypes and omits some of them. The table has 85,000 to 100,000 clones, roughly 83% seen once. The data derive from a study of blood T cell repertoires in COVID-19. With 0 bases removed from V and 0 bases from J, the gap between germline ends came to 13 bases. The CDR3 is 17 residues long. Germline V gene sequence: CDR1 LGHNA, CDR2 YSLEER. Sequences were obtained from peripheral blood. V and J are TRBV4-3 and TRBJ2-3; perhaps TRBD1 as D (6 bases). This TCR was sampled from a human donor in a cohort sampled during active COVID-19. Here the CDR3 reads CASSQDLGDTSTDTQYF. In nucleotides, the CDR3 is TGCGCCAGCAGCCAAGATCTAGGGGACACCAGCACAGATACGCAGTATTTT.